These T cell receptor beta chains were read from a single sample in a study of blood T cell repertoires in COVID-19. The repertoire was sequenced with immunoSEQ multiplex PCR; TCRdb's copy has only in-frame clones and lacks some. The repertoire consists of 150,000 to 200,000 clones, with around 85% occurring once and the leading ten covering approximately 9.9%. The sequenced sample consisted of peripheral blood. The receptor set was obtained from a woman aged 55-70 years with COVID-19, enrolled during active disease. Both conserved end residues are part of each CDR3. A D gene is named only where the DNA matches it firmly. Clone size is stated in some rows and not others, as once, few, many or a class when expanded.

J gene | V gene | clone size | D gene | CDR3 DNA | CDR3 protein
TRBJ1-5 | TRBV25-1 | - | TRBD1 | TGTGCCAGCAGTGATAGAAACAGGGGGCCCAATCAGCCCCAGCATTTT | CASSDRNRGPNQPQHF
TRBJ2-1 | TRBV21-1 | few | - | TGTGCCAGCAGCAAACGGGGGGGACTCGCCATACGAAATGAGCAGTTCTTC | CASSKRGGLAIRNEQFF
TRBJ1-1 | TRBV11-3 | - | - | TGTGCCAGCAGCGTCCAGGGTATGAACACTGAAGCTTTCTTT | CASSVQGMNTEAFF
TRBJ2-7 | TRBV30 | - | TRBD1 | TGTGCCTGGAGGGGTGGGACAGGGTTCTACGAGCAGTACTTC | CAWRGGTGFYEQYF
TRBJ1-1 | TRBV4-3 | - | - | TGCGCCAGCAGCCAAGATCTAGGGGGCACTGAAGCTTTCTTT | CASSQDLGGTEAFF
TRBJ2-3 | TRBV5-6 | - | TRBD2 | TGTGCCAGCAGCTCGCCGGGACTAGAGATTGGTCCAGATACGCAGTATTTT | CASSSPGLEIGPDTQYF
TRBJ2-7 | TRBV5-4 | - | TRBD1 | TGTGCCAGCACCCTCGACCGGGACAGGGTCTACGAGCAGTACTTC | CASTLDRDRVYEQYF
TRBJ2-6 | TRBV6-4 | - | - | TGTGCCAGCAGTCAAGGGACTTTCTCTGGGGCCAACGTCCTGACTTTC | CASSQGTFSGANVLTF
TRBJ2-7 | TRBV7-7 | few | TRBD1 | TGTGCTAGCAGCTTGGGACAGGGGACTTTCTACGAGCAGTACTTC | CASSLGQGTFYEQYF
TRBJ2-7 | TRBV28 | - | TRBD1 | TGTGCCAGCAGTGTCCCGACAGGGGAGTCCTACGAGCAGTACTTC | CASSVPTGESYEQYF
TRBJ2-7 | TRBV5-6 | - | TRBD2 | TGTGCCAGCAGCCCCGTGGGGGGTAGCGGGAATTTTTACGAGCAGTACTTC | CASSPVGGSGNFYEQYF
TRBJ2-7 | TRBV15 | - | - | TGTGCCACCAGCAAATACCGGGGGGCTTCCATAGCCTACGAGCAGTACTTC | CATSKYRGASIAYEQYF
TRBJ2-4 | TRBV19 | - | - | TGTGCCACTTGCCCGAGGGGGGCCAAAAACATTCAGTACTTC | CATCPRGAKNIQYF
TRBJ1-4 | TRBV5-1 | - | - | TGCGCCAGCAGCTTGTTCAGGGTCGGGTCTAATGAAAAACTGTTTTTT | CASSLFRVGSNEKLFF
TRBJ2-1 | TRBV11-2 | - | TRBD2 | TGTGCCAGCAGCTTAGAGGCGGGAGTCAATGAGCAGTTCTTC | CASSLEAGVNEQFF
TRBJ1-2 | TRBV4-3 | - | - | TGCGCCAGCAGCCAAGCCGGTTCAGGGAGGTTTGGCTACACCTTC | CASSQAGSGRFGYTF
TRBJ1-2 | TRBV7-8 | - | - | TGTGCCAGCAGCTTAGTTCTCGGGGTCTCGATTGGCTACACCTTC | CASSLVLGVSIGYTF
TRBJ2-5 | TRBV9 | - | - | TGTGCCAGCAGCGCTCAGGGGTTCGGGCAAGAGACCCAGTACTTC | CASSAQGFGQETQYF
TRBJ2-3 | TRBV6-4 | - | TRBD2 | TGTGCCAGCAGTGTTCTAGCGGGAGGGCCAGATACGCAGTATTTT | CASSVLAGGPDTQYF
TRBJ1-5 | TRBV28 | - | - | TGTGCCAGCAGTTTATTTACAGGGTACAATCAGCCCCAGCATTTT | CASSLFTGYNQPQHF
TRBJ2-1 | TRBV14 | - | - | TGTGCCAGCAGCCTACTTCACAATGAGCAGTTCTTC | CASSLLHNEQFF
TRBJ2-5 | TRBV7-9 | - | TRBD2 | TGTGCCAGCAGCACCCGTAGGGGGATAGCGGGAGGTGGAGAGACCCAGTACTTC | CASSTRRGIAGGGETQYF
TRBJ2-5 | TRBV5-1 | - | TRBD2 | TGCGCCAGCAGCTTCGGACTAGCGGGAGCTGGAGGGGTTAAAGAGACCCAGTACTTC | CASSFGLAGAGGVKETQYF
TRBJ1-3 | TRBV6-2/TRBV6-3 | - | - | TGTGCCAGCAGTTGGAGCAGGGGAACAAACACCATATATTTT | CASSWSRGTNTIYF
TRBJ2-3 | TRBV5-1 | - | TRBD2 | TGCGCCAGCAGCTTGGGGACTAGCGGGAGTCTTGCAGATACGCAGTATTTT | CASSLGTSGSLADTQYF
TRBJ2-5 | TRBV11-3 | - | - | TGTGCCAGCAGTCCGGCAGGGGCAATCCAAGAGACCCAGTACTTC | CASSPAGAIQETQYF
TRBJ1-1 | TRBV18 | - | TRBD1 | TGTGCCAGCTCACCAAGGGGACAGACCAAAGAGGGAGCTTTCTTT | CASSPRGQTKEGAFF
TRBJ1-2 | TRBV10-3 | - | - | TGTGCCATCACCGGATTTAATAGGGGAAGAGATGGCTACACCTTC | CAITGFNRGRDGYTF
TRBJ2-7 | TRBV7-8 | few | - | TGTGCCAGCAGCTCCCTCGGGGGCTACGAGCAGTACTTC | CASSSLGGYEQYF
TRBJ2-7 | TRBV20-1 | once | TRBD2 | TGCAGTGCTAGTCGTGGCGGGGGGGCTAGCGAGCAGTACTTC | CSASRGGGASEQYF
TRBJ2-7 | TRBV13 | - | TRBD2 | TGTGCCAGCAGCCACACGACTAGCGGGATCTACGAGCAGTACTTC | CASSHTTSGIYEQYF
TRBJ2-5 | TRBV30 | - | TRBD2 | TGTGCCTGGAGTGTAACTAGCGGGAGGATAGAGACCCAGTACTTC | CAWSVTSGRIETQYF
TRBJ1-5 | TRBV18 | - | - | TGTGCCAGCTCACCGGGGGGAGGTCGCAATCAGCCCCAGCATTTT | CASSPGGGRNQPQHF
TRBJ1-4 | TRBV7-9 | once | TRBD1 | TGTGCCAGCAGCTTGACAGGGGGCGAGGAAAAACTGTTTTTT | CASSLTGGEEKLFF
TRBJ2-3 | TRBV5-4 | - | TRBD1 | TGTGCCAGCAGCAAACAGGGGATTGACACAGATACGCAGTATTTT | CASSKQGIDTDTQYF
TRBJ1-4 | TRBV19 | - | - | TGTGCCAGTAGTATATCAGTCAGGGAAGGGGAAAAACTGTTTTTT | CASSISVREGEKLFF
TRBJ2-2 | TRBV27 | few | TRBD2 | TGTGCCAGCAGGATACAGGGCGGACTAGCGGGAGTAATAGGGGAGCTGTTTTTT | CASRIQGGLAGVIGELFF